Only a few counts were recorded for the clone carrying this T cell receptor (gamma chain). The antigen is undetermined. This record comes from a study of Vδ1+ human thymocytes. Germline V gene lookup returns CDR1 VINAFY and CDR2 YDVSNSKD. This CDR3 spans 16 amino acids. With V trimmed by 0 bases and J by 3 bases, 11 bases remained unmatched. The template was reverse-transcribed extracted RNA. Pooled V-gene forward primers with one constant-region reverse primer generated the CDR3 amplicons by multiplex PCR. TCRdb reran clone calling via CATT on the multiplex PCR reads. In the table there are tens of thousands of gamma-chain clones, roughly 15% of which are singletons. The study's findings and limits: Roughly 22% of thymic delta-chain sequences were Vdelta2, with few Vdelta3, unlike blood Vdelta1+ controls. TRD repertoires were essentially private, unlike widely shared TRG clonotypes. In the thymus, TRG and TRD repertoires looked highly polyclonal with Gaussian CDR3 lengths. Bulk data may be misread because of unexpected Vdelta2 sequences.

The chain carries TRGV5 and TRGJ1 or TRGJ2. What was sequenced was Vdelta1+ gamma-delta thymocytes from the thymus. Subset in this sample: FACS-sorted CD3+ TCRalphabeta- TCRVdelta1+ TCRVdelta2- thymocytes. The TCR was taken from a child under three years old who had congenital heart surgery. The CDR3 DNA reads TGTGCCACCTGGGACAGGCTCTCGATACTTTATTATAAGAAACTCTTT. It yields the protein CATWDRLSILYYKKLF.